This T cell receptor beta chain is from a study of Ad26.COV2.S vaccination and SARS-CoV-2 variants (dated by TCRdb to about 2021). In the study overall: Vaccine-arm donors came from COV1001, a multicentre, randomized, double-blind, placebo-controlled phase I-IIa trial of Ad26.COV2.S in healthy adults. Trial participants were randomized into five groups of five: low-dose or high-dose Ad26.COV2.S given once or twice, or placebo on both occasions. The specificity and breadth of SARS-CoV-2-reactive T cell receptors after Ad26.COV2.S vaccination were assessed by TCRbeta repertoire sequencing. Ad26.COV2.S was administered intramuscularly at a dose of 5x10^10 or 1x10^11 viral particles, either as one shot or as two shots given 56 days apart. The TCR-sequenced set comprised roughly 30 samples: approximately 19 Ad26.COV2.S vaccine recipients, 5 placebo recipients and 8 SARS-CoV-2 convalescent individuals. Investigators remained blinded to trial group allocation during experiments and outcome assessment. Summary of the overall study and its limitations: The authors noted that the TCR breadth and depth analyses may have underestimated total T cell responses. Comparable non-spike TCR breadth was observed between vaccine and placebo recipients, consistent with only spike being contained in the vaccine. Higher spike-specific TCR breadth was observed in Ad26.COV2.S recipients than in placebo recipients (P = 0.0014). The study was not powered for comparison of responses between vaccine doses or regimens. After vaccination, spike-specific CD8+ and CD4+ T cell responses were reported to show substantial breadth.

For this clone: Its antigen has not been determined. Base quality data are lacking; no much larger clone is found one base away.

From cysteine to phenylalanine, the CDR3 is 16 amino acids long. The DNA shown is the 48-base CDR3, in frame from base 1. Reading the germline V gene (reference sequence) gives CDR1 MNHNY and CDR2 SVGAGI. V is pruned by 8 bases and J by 4 bases, leaving 12 bases of the junction without a gene match. The immunoSEQ Assay was the method used to sequence TCRbeta CDR3 regions. After extraction, genomic DNA underwent amplification by bias-controlled multiplex PCR, followed by high-throughput sequencing. The original pipeline was this. To quantify the absolute abundance of each unique TCRbeta CDR3 region, sequences were collapsed and filtered. T cell fraction was estimated by normalization of TCRbeta template counts to usable DNA, with usable DNA being measured through amplification of reference genes present in all nucleated cells. Repertoire TCRs were annotated as SARS-CoV-2-specific by exact matching of V gene, CDR3 amino acid sequence and J gene to a known reactive TCR set. The reference SARS-CoV-2 TCR set came from MIRA and was filtered for enrichment in COVID-19-positive ImmuneCODE repertoires, removing public or cross-reactive TCRs. Using the MIRA antigens, annotated TCRs were further analysed by specific ORF or by position within an ORF. Breadth was defined as the number of annotated unique rearrangements divided by the total number of unique productive rearrangements, and depth was defined as the summed frequency of the annotated unique rearrangements. Two-sided Wilcoxon rank-sum tests were applied when comparing TCR breadth between groups. TCRdb took over this immuneACCESS table, retaining in-frame rearrangements with V and J assigned. Such tables are incomplete; in checked studies, under half of the missing clones stem from an unresolved V gene, and the remainder is unexplained. V and J calls and clone size come straight from that table; D and trimming were deduced from the DNA. Counted in this sample were 350,000 to 450,000 clones; roughly 87% of them appeared once. Around 3.6% of the sample comes from the top ten.

The treatment or condition label here, explained by the study, means: around 19 received Ad26.COV2.S at low or high dose, single or two shots; about 5 received placebo; per-sample allocation not given. For vaccine and placebo recipients, the sequenced repertoires came from samples collected on day 63 after the first injection. Between 29 July and 7 August 2020, Cohort 1b enrolled 25 adults aged 18-55 years at one site in Boston, USA. Ad26.COV2.S consisted of a replication-incompetent adenovirus type 26 vector by which a prefusion-stabilized SARS-CoV-2 spike protein from the original Wuhan strain was expressed.

The sample consisted of peripheral blood, taken in a trial of Ad26.COV2.S vaccine versus placebo. The chain is made from TRBV6-6 and TRBJ2-3, with 10 bases in between that match TRBD2. The source of this sequence is a person aged 18-60 years who received the Ad26.COV2.S COVID-19 vaccine or a placebo. This receptor carries the CDR3 CASELTERGGSDTQYF. The nucleotide sequence reads as follows: TGTGCCAGCGAACTCACGGAGCGGGGGGGCTCAGATACGCAGTATTTT.